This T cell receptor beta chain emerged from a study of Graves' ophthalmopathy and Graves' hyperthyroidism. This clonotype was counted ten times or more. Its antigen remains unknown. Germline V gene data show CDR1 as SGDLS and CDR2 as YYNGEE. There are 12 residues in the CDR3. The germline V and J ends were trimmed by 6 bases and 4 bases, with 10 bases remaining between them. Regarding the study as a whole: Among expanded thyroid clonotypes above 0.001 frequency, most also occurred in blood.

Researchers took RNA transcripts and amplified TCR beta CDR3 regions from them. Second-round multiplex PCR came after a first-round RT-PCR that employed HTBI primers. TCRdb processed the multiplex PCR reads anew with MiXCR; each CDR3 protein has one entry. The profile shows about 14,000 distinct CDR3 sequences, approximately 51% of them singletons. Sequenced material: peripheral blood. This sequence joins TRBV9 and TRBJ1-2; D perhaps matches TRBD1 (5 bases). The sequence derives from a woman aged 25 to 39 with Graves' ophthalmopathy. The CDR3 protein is CASTQGTYGYTF. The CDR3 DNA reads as TGTGCCAGCACCCAGGGTACCTATGGCTACACCTTC.